This T cell receptor (beta chain) was sequenced in a study of T cell responses to AZD1222 COVID-19 vaccine. Repertoires were generated with immunoSEQ multiplex PCR, while TCRdb's copy carries only in-frame clones and drops some. Of over 200,000 clones in the sample, less than 95% were seen once. The CDR3 covers 12 residues. Trimming stripped 4 bases from V and 4 bases from J, with 9 bases between. CDR1 SGDLS and CDR2 YYNGEE come from the germline V gene. Findings and limits, study-wide: No repertoire was sampled before or during the peak T cell response, only after it.

As to this clone: Its target is unknown.

The chain couples TRBV9 to TRBJ2-7; D is perhaps TRBD2 (5 bases). This TCR was recovered from an adult who received the MenACWY meningococcal vaccine as a control. Sample: peripheral blood, taken 28 days after the second dose of the MenACWY control vaccine. The CDR3 here is CASSSPGYEQYF. CDR3 nucleotides: TGTGCCAGCAGCAGTCCGGGGTACGAGCAGTACTTC.